What follows are 32 T cell receptor beta chains derived from one specimen sequenced in a study of blood T cell repertoires in COVID-19. The method was immunoSEQ multiplex PCR; TCRdb's version includes in-frame clones alone and lacks a portion of them. The profile shows 200,000 to 250,000 clones, roughly 89% of them singletons. Sequencing was carried out using PBMCs or T cells enriched from blood (not recorded which). Receptors originate from a man aged 18 to 30 with acute COVID-19.

The chain couples TRBV24-1 to TRBJ1-4; perhaps TRBD1 as D (6 bases). The CDR3 runs to 14 residues. Germline assignment: CDR1 KGHDR and CDR2 SFDVKD. V was clipped by 2 bases and J by 8 bases, with 11 bases between them. The CDR3, as DNA: TGTGCCACCAGTGATTCTGCAGGGGCGGAAAAACTGTTTTTT. Its translation is CATSDSAGAEKLFF.

This rearrangement joins TRBV28 to TRBJ1-2, with 7 positions matching TRBD1. V was clipped by 3 bases and J by 6 bases; unmatched bases: 7. Per the germline V gene, CDR1 is MDHEN and CDR2 is SYDVKM. This CDR3 is built from 14 residues. The CDR3 nucleotides are TGTGCCAGCAGTTTGGAGGGGGCGCCAGATGGCTACACCTTC. Amino acids: CASSLEGAPDGYTF.

V gene TRBV28 combines with J gene TRBJ2-1; 13 nucleotides agree with TRBD2. The CDR3 is 17 amino acids. The germline CDR1 and CDR2 sequences are MDHEN and SYDVKM. Trimming at V came to 6 bases and at J to 7 bases, leaving 12 bases not matched to a gene. The CDR3, as DNA: TGTGCCAGCAGCTCCGGACTAGCGGGAGTAGGAGGGAATGAGCAGTTCTTC. Amino acids: CASSSGLAGVGGNEQFF.

The chain uses TRBV5-6 and TRBJ2-1, with D possibly TRBD2 on 6 matching bases. Germline values: CDR1 SGHDT, CDR2 YYEEEE. The CDR3 totals 12 residues. The V gene lost 8 bases and the J gene lost 9 bases, with 15 bases spanning the gap. CDR3 loop: CASSTVRGEQFF. The CDR3 region has the DNA TGTGCCAGTAGCACAGTGCGGGGTGAGCAGTTCTTC. Full variable domain (outside the CDR3, taken from reference TRBV5-6 and TRBJ2-1): DAGVTQSPTHLIKTRGQQVTLRCSPKSGHDTVSWYQQALGQGPQFIFQYYEEEERQRGNFPDRFSGHQFPNYSSELNVNALLLGDSALYLCASSTVRGEQFFGPGTRLTVL.

The rearrangement joins TRBV24-1 to TRBJ2-5, with D maybe TRBD2 (5 bases). Per germline, CDR1 KGHDR and CDR2 SFDVKD. The V end lost 4 bases, the J end lost 1 base, and 12 bases lay between the germline ends. This CDR3 is 15 amino acids long. CDR3: CATSDPRGIQETQYF. CDR3 bases: TGTGCCACCAGTGACCCGCGAGGGATCCAAGAGACCCAGTACTTC.

The chain joins TRBV19 to TRBJ2-7; 9 nucleotides agree with TRBD2. The CDR3 runs to 15 residues. V gave up 5 bases and J gave up 2 bases; unmatched junction bases: 7. Germline loops: CDR1 LNHDA, CDR2 SQIVND (reference sequence). CDR3 region: CASSVPGLATYEQYF. The DNA for the CDR3 is TGTGCCAGTAGTGTACCGGGACTAGCAACCTACGAGCAGTACTTC.

CDR3 DNA sequence: TGTGCCAGCAGTGACGAGACTAGCAGATTACAAGACTCCTACGAGCAGTACTTC. Translated: CASSDETSRLQDSYEQYF. The chain combines TRBV6-4 with TRBJ2-7, with TRBD2 matching over 7 bases. There are 18 residues in the CDR3. With 2 bases clipped from V and 0 bases from J, the junction kept 13 bases outside the gene matches. Germline V gene data show CDR1 as MRHNA and CDR2 as SNTAGT.

CDR3 nucleotides: TGTGCCAGCAGTGAAAGGGGACAGGGGTTCAGAAATGAGCAGTTCTTC. Protein product: CASSERGQGFRNEQFF. V usage is TRBV25-1 and J usage is TRBJ2-1; 10 nucleotides align to TRBD1. The CDR3 is made up of 16 amino acids. Germline trimming cut 2 bases from V and 7 bases from J; bases unmatched to any gene: 8. Germline loops: CDR1 MGHDK, CDR2 SYGVNS.

The rearrangement joins TRBV2 to TRBJ2-5, with TRBD2 matching 7 bases. This CDR3 contains 14 residues. The V segment lost 3 bases and the J segment 1 base; nucleotides outside the gene matches: 2. Germline CDR1 and CDR2: SNHLY and FYNNEI. In DNA form, the CDR3 reads TGTGCCAGCAGTGAGCCTAGCGGCCAAGAGACCCAGTACTTC. Translated, it gives CASSEPSGQETQYF.

The chain has TRBV5-4 and TRBJ2-3; possibly TRBD2 for D (5 bases). Trimming left V 0 bases short and J 3 bases short, with 8 bases between. The CDR3 length is 14 residues. Looked up from germline, CDR1 is SGHNT and CDR2 is YYREEE (reference sequence). This CDR3 is CASSLEGVTDTQYF. CDR3 nucleotides: TGTGCCAGCAGCTTGGAGGGAGTGACAGATACGCAGTATTTT. Supplemented by reference TRBV5-4 and TRBJ2-3, the full variable domain reads ETGVTQSPTHLIKTRGQQVTLRCSSQSGHNTVSWYQQALGQGPQFIFQYYREEENGRGNFPPRFSGLQFPNYSSELNVNALELDDSALYLCASSLEGVTDTQYFGPGTRLTVL.

This clone was found a few times. J is TRBJ2-7 and V is TRBV29-1; D possibly corresponds to TRBD1 (5 bases). This CDR3 is built from 14 residues. Germline CDR1 and CDR2: SQVTM and ANQGSEA. V was trimmed by 6 bases and J by 3 bases, leaving 18 bases between them. The CDR3 spells CSVRAGKSRYEQYF. CDR3 DNA: TGCAGCGTACGTGCAGGGAAATCGCGCTACGAGCAGTACTTC.

The chain joins TRBV28 to TRBJ1-5, with 7 bases aligning to TRBD1. CDR3 length equals 14 residues. The V gene end was trimmed by 6 bases and the J gene end by 2 bases; junction bases not matched to a gene: 4. Germline CDR1 MDHEN, CDR2 SYDVKM. DNA for the CDR3: TGTGCCAGCAGCCCAGGACAGGGCAATCAGCCCCAGCATTTT. Translated: CASSPGQGNQPQHF.

The chain employs TRBV4-1 and TRBJ2-1; D possibly corresponds to TRBD2 (5 bases). From germline, CDR1 is MGHRA and CDR2 YSYEKL. The CDR3 loop spans 16 amino acids. Trimming removed 1 base from V and 6 bases from J, with 16 bases in between. CDR3 sequence reads: CASSQVGLAVINEQFF. DNA of the CDR3: TGCGCCAGCAGCCAAGTAGGGCTAGCTGTTATCAATGAGCAGTTCTTC.

The rearrangement uses TRBV7-3 and TRBJ2-7; 7 nucleotides agree with TRBD2. Looked up from germline, CDR1 is SGHTA and CDR2 is FQGTGA. Trimming took 5 bases from V and 7 from J; bases not matched to a gene: 14. The CDR3 contains 15 residues. The CDR3 loop reads CASSPRPAGVGEQYF. The CDR3 coding sequence is TGTGCCAGCAGCCCACGTCCCGCGGGAGTCGGAGAGCAGTACTTC.

This chain connects TRBV10-3 to TRBJ2-7; 7 nucleotides agree with TRBD2. The junction had 12 bases not matched to a gene; V was cut back by 9 bases and J by 4 bases. This CDR3 contains 14 residues. Germline CDR1 is ENHRY and CDR2 is SYGVKD. The CDR3 DNA is TGTGCCATTCAAAGCGGGGCCCCGAGTTACGAGCAGTACTTC. Protein product: CAIQSGAPSYEQYF.

A single count supports this clone. The chain couples TRBV14 to TRBJ2-5, with 7 bases identical to TRBD1. Losses at the gene ends were 4 bases for V and 0 bases for J; bases not matched to a gene: 2. CDR1 and CDR2 (germline): SGHDN, FVKESK. This CDR3 has 14 amino acids. The CDR3 region has the DNA TGTGCCAGCAGCCGACAGGGATACCAAGAGACCCAGTACTTC. It codes for CASSRQGYQETQYF.

V gene TRBV6-5 combines with J gene TRBJ1-2; TRBD1 is a possible D gene (6 bases). The V and J ends lost 8 bases and 8 bases respectively, with 24 bases between them. Germline values: CDR1 MNHEY, CDR2 SVGAGI. The CDR3 contains 15 residues. Here the CDR3 DNA reads TGTGCCAGCTCTCGAGGGGAGACAGGCTTGGTCGGCTACACCTTC. This gives the protein CASSRGETGLVGYTF.

CDR3 sequence: CASSLTGGFGIQYF. CDR3 bases: TGTGCCAGCAGTTTGACAGGGGGCTTTGGCATTCAGTACTTC. The rearrangement joins TRBV28 to TRBJ2-4; 10 bases agree with TRBD1. V gave up 3 bases and J gave up 9 bases; unmatched junction bases: 5. Germline lookup yields CDR1 MDHEN and CDR2 SYDVKM. CDR3 length: 14 residues.

The chain has TRBV30 and TRBJ1-1; a weak D match, TRBD1 (5 bases). The V end was cut by 2 bases, the J end by 1 base, with 11 bases between. This CDR3 has 14 residues. Germline V gene lookup returns CDR1 GTSNPN and CDR2 SVGIG (reference sequence). DNA for the CDR3: TGTGCCTGGAGTCGATTTCAGGGGAACACTGAAGCTTTCTTT. Translated, it gives CAWSRFQGNTEAFF.

The rearrangement uses TRBV5-1 and TRBJ1-1; D remains unclear. Germline V gives CDR1 SGHRS, CDR2 YFSETQ. CDR3 length: 14 residues. The ends were cut back, 6 bases at V and 5 bases at J, with 17 bases in the middle. Here the CDR3 DNA reads TGCGCCAGCAAAGGGTTCGGGGATGAAACTGAAGCTTTCTTT. Translating gives CASKGFGDETEAFF.

A note on this clone: Additional DNA sequences in this sample encode the identical CDR3. This chain links TRBV28 with TRBJ2-7; 7 bases match TRBD1. The V gene's germline CDR1 is MDHEN and CDR2 SYDVKM. Trimming at V came to 4 bases and at J to 0 bases, leaving 3 bases not matched to a gene. CDR3 length equals 14 residues. The CDR3 DNA reads TGTGCCAGCAGTTATCAGGGGGACTCCTACGAGCAGTACTTC. It yields the protein CASSYQGDSYEQYF.

V usage is TRBV30 and J usage is TRBJ2-1; D ambiguous. The CDR3 consists of 13 residues. The V end lost 1 base, the J end lost 3 bases, and 7 bases lay between the germline ends. Germline V gene data show CDR1 as GTSNPN and CDR2 as SVGIG (reference sequence). As DNA, the CDR3 is TGTGCCTGGAGTGCGGCGGACTACAATGAGCAGTTCTTC. This translates into CAWSAADYNEQFF.

The chain combines TRBV19 with TRBJ1-1; 9 bases are shared with TRBD1. This CDR3 has 13 amino acids. In germline, CDR1 is LNHDA, CDR2 SQIVND (reference sequence). With 7 bases clipped from V and 3 bases from J, the junction kept 3 bases outside the gene matches. The CDR3 loop is CASMDRGYTEAFF. The DNA for the CDR3 is TGTGCCAGTATGGACAGGGGCTACACTGAAGCTTTCTTT.

This clone was detected once. The J gene is TRBJ2-1, the V gene TRBV11-1, with 8 positions matching TRBD1. From germline, CDR1 is SGHAT and CDR2 FQDESV (reference sequence). This CDR3 contains 14 residues. The V segment lost 6 bases and the J segment 5 bases; nucleotides outside the gene matches: 6. The CDR3 coding sequence is TGTGCCAGCAGGCGGAGGACAGGGAACAATGAGCAGTTCTTC. Translating it yields CASRRRTGNNEQFF.

DNA for the CDR3: TGTGCCAGCAGCTGGGACACGTCAGGACTTTACGAGCAGTACTTC. It yields the protein CASSWDTSGLYEQYF. The rearrangement links TRBV7-2 to TRBJ2-7; weak D call: TRBD1 (6 bases). CDR3 length: 15 amino acids. From germline, CDR1 is SGHTA and CDR2 FQGNSA. V lost 4 bases, J lost 4 bases, and 17 bases lay in between.

The V gene is TRBV15, the J gene TRBJ2-1; D may be TRBD2 (5 bases). The CDR3 covers 16 residues. Between the trimmed V and J ends, which lost 0 bases and 5 bases, there was a span of 14 bases. Germline CDR1 is LNHNV and CDR2 is YYDKDF (reference sequence). The CDR3 reads CATSREGEGSHNEQFF. The CDR3 DNA sequence: TGTGCCACCAGCAGAGAAGGAGAGGGTTCGCACAATGAGCAGTTCTTC.

This clone has only one observation. The chain combines TRBV7-9 with TRBJ1-5; perhaps TRBD1 as D (5 bases). Germline V gene data show CDR1 as SEHNR and CDR2 as FQNEAQ (reference sequence). V was trimmed by 5 bases and J by 1 base, leaving 9 bases between them. This CDR3 contains 14 residues. The CDR3 spells CASSPDSSNQPQHF. CDR3 coding DNA: TGTGCCAGCAGCCCCGACAGCAGCAATCAGCCCCAGCATTTT.

This chain joins TRBV5-5 and TRBJ2-1; 7 nucleotides align to TRBD2. Unmatched junction bases numbered 12, after V lost 4 bases and J lost 8 bases. Germline V gene sequence: CDR1 SGHKS, CDR2 YYEKEE (reference sequence). The CDR3 consists of 15 residues. The CDR3 here is CASSTLGLAADEQFF. The CDR3 bases are TGTGCCAGCAGCACCTTAGGGCTAGCGGCGGATGAGCAGTTCTTC.

J is TRBJ1-2 and V is TRBV11-2; 8 bases fit TRBD1. V was pared by 8 bases and J by 6 bases, with 11 bases of the junction left unmatched. Germline V gives CDR1 SGHAT, CDR2 FQNNGV. The CDR3 is 14 residues long. DNA of the CDR3: TGTGCCAGCGGCCCTTACAGGGGGATAGATGGCTACACCTTC. It specifies CASGPYRGIDGYTF.

This sequence joins TRBV15 and TRBJ1-4; weak D call: TRBD1 (6 bases). CDR1 and CDR2 (germline): LNHNV, YYDKDF (reference sequence). This CDR3 spans 16 amino acids. The V gene lost 0 bases and the J gene lost 6 bases, with 14 bases spanning the gap. CDR3 bases: TGTGCCACCAGCAGAGATCTCAGGGGAGTGGATGAAAAACTGTTTTTT. It specifies CATSRDLRGVDEKLFF.

The chain carries TRBV9 and TRBJ2-2, with TRBD2 matching over 12 bases. V lost 2 bases, J lost 1 base, and 3 bases stayed unmatched. Germline V lookup: CDR1 SGDLS, CDR2 YYNGEE. The CDR3 contains 17 residues. Here the CDR3 reads CASSVLAGGVNTGELFF. The CDR3 region has the DNA TGTGCCAGCAGCGTCCTAGCGGGAGGGGTGAACACCGGGGAGCTGTTTTTT. The variable domain in full, completed from reference TRBV9 and TRBJ2-2, reads DSGVTQTPKHLITATGQRVTLRCSPRSGDLSVYWYQQSLDQGLQFLIQYYNGEERAKGNILERFSAQQFPDLHSELNLSSLELGDSALYFCASSVLAGGVNTGELFFGEGSRLTVL.

The V gene is TRBV6-5, the J gene TRBJ1-2; tentatively, D is TRBD1 (6 bases). The CDR3 is 14 amino acids. Germline lookup yields CDR1 MNHEY and CDR2 SVGAGI. V lost 6 bases to trimming and J lost 4 bases, with 15 bases between them. CDR3: CASSLRQDIYGYTF. CDR3 in DNA: TGTGCCAGCAGCCTAAGACAGGACATCTATGGCTACACCTTC.